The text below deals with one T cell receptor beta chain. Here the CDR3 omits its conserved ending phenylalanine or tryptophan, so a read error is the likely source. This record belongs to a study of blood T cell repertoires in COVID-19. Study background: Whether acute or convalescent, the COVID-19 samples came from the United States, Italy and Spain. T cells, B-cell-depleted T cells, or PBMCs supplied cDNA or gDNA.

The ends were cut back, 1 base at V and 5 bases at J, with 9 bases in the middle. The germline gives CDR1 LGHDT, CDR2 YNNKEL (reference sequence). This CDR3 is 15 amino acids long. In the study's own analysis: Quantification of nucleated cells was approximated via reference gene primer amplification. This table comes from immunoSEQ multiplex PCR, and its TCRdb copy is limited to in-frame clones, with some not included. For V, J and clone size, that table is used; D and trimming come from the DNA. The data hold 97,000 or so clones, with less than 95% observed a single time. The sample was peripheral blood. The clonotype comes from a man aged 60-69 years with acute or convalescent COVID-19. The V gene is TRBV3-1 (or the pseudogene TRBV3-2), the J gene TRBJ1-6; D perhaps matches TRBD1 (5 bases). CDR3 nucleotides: TGTGCCAGCAGCCAAGGCAGGGTAAATAATTCACCCCTCCACCTT. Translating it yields CASSQGRVNNSPLHL.